This entry is about one TCR beta chain. The data originate from a study of metastatic and nonmetastatic thyroid tumors. Whole-study context: Comparative analysis of repertoires was undertaken across blood and tumor or nodule tissue obtained from malignant and benign thyroid patients.

TCRdb reassembled clones from the PCR reads with MiXCR. Seen here are about 20,000 clones, approximately 31% observed once, and the top ten hold less than 15%. Not a single patient had been given any form of treatment at any point before undergoing thyroid surgery. The V and J ends lost 4 bases and 0 bases respectively, with 15 bases between them. The germline CDR1 and CDR2 sequences are SGHAT and FQDESV (reference sequence). The CDR3 is 17 residues long. The origin of this receptor is a female donor with papillary thyroid cancer or a benign thyroid nodule (not recorded which). Some clones in this sample may be carry-over from other donors' samples. The V and J genes are TRBV11-1 and TRBJ2-2; D ambiguous. Sequenced input: blood. The CDR3 DNA sequence: TGTGCCAGCAGCTCTGCCGAAAGGATGACGAACACCGGGGAGCTGTTTTTT. This encodes CASSSAERMTNTGELFF.